This TCR beta chain was recovered during a study of blood T cell repertoires in COVID-19. About the research overall: Material from acute and convalescent COVID-19 was sourced from the United States, Italy and Spain. T cells, B-cell-depleted T cells, or PBMCs provided the cDNA or gDNA that served as material.

TCRdb's copy holds only in-frame clones and misses some; the assay was immunoSEQ multiplex PCR. The table shows some 150,000 clones, with roughly 76% occurring only once. V shed 2 bases and J 6 bases; nucleotides not matched to a gene: 4. The CDR3 spans 14 residues. Per germline, CDR1 SGHVS and CDR2 FNYEAQ. The receptor was derived from a human donor with acute or convalescent COVID-19. The donor label of this sample is uncertain. Material: peripheral blood. The V gene is TRBV7-6, the J gene TRBJ1-5, with 7 bases that match TRBD1. Here the CDR3 reads CASSLRGGGQPQHF. The CDR3 DNA is TGTGCCAGCAGCTTACGAGGGGGCGGTCAGCCCCAGCATTTT.